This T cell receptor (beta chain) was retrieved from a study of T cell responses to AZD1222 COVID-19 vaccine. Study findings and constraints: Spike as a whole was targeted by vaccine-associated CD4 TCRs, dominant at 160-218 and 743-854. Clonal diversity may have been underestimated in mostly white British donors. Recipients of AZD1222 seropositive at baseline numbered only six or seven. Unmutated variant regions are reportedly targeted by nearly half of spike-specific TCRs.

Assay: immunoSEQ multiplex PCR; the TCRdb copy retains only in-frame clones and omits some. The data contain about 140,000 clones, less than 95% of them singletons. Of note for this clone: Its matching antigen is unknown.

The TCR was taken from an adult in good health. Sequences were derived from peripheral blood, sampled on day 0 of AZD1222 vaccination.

This chain's CDR3 is CASGQQGNTEAFF. The CDR3 bases are TGTGCCAGCGGACAACAGGGGAACACTGAAGCTTTCTTT. This chain links TRBV11-2 with TRBJ1-1, with D possibly matching TRBD1 (6 bases). The CDR3 covers 13 residues. Germline lookup yields CDR1 SGHAT and CDR2 FQNNGV. V was shortened by 8 bases and J by 1 base, with 11 bases between the two germline ends.